These T cell receptor beta chains were read from a single sample in a study of CD8 T cells in Susac syndrome. TCRdb ran MiXCR on the immunoSEQ multiplex PCR reads and lists one entry per CDR3 protein. The sample has some 110,000 distinct CDR3 sequences, 90% to 95% seen once. Sequences were obtained from CD4+ T cells from PBMCs. These receptor sequences come from a human donor with multiple sclerosis. Both conserved end residues are part of each CDR3. The listing skips clone size in some rows; elsewhere it reads once, few, many or a size class.

TRBV20-1 | - | CSARPIVGGKDGYTF
TRBV6-2/TRBV6-3 | - | CASSYKAKQLILDYGYTF
TRBV11-2 | - | CASSLDNSGASTEAFF
TRBV29-1 | - | CSVQGQTDYGYTF
TRBV28 | once | CASSLVQPNQPQHF
TRBV5-1 | - | CASSLDRYTDTQYF
TRBV18 | - | CASSSTQPGQGAQPQHF
TRBV4-1 | - | CASSQPRERVGQPQHF
TRBV29-1 | few | CSVEGRMNTEAFF
TRBV11-2 | once | CASSLEPTDTQYF
TRBV4-3 | - | CASSQDWAGLAKNIQYF
TRBV29-1 | - | CSVVGGSNQPQHF
TRBV27 | - | CASSLYTAFSGANVLTF
TRBV7-9 | few | CASSLPGGGTEAFF
TRBV5-6 | - | CASTLMAGRADTQYF
TRBV24-1 | - | CATSDPGANSGNTIYF
TRBV3-1 | - | CASSLQSTEAFF